This T cell receptor beta chain was documented in a study of shared clonotypes between healthy human individuals. Study summary: Used for every donor were three CD4 naive, three CD4 memory, two CD8 naive and one CD8 memory plate. The study, taken as a whole, reports: When naive CD4 clonotypes were compared across several donors, around 4.6% were shared.

The naive CD8 subset, CD45RO-negative cells positively selected for CCR7, excluded terminally differentiated effector memory CD45RA+ cells. Only Caucasian adults living in Nashville, Tennessee served as donors. Comment on this clone: No antigen is known for it.

Per the study methods: There were no quality scores in the junction-only immunoSEQ sequences, so filtering differed. The data were produced by immunoSEQ multiplex PCR, yet TCRdb's version contains in-frame clones alone and is incomplete. V, J and clone size derive from that table, while D and trimming were established from the DNA sequence. The sample shows roughly 590,000 clones, roughly 95% of them seen only once. The V and J ends lost 7 bases and 4 bases respectively, with 19 bases between them. This CDR3 has 15 residues. CDR1 and CDR2 (germline): MDHEN, SYDVKM. This TCR was recovered from a woman between 25 and 40 years old in good health. Sequenced input: naive CD8+ T cells sorted from blood. This chain joins TRBV28 and TRBJ2-5, with D perhaps given as TRBD1 or TRBD2 (5 bases each). CDR3 sequence: CASTLSAGAVETQYF. The CDR3 coding sequence is TGTGCCAGCACCCTCTCCGCCGGGGCGGTAGAGACCCAGTACTTC.